This T cell receptor beta chain was found in a study of regulatory dendritic cells for organ transplantation (dated 2017 in TCRdb). Background on the whole study: The TCRbeta repertoires of sorted naive and memory CD4+ and CD8+ T cells were sequenced before and after allostimulation with regulatory or mature dendritic cells. Beyond this particular receptor, the publication reports: Only a couple of subjects were sequenced, and the authors noted considerable between-individual heterogeneity in the alloreactive memory CD8+ T cell pool. Of the resting subsets, the one holding the most alloreactive TCR clonotypes was memory CD8+ T cells. Allostimulation expanded memory CD8+ clones in both subjects, but regulatory dendritic cells appeared to induce more limited expansion than mature dendritic cells. Repertoires were highly diverse in naive CD4+ and CD8+ T cells, less diverse in memory cells, and most oligoclonal in memory CD8+ cells.

The TCRbeta CDR3 regions were amplified in a multiplexed two-step PCR with Vbeta-specific forward primers and Jbeta-specific reverse primers. Through the immunoSEQ service, TCRbeta libraries were sequenced on an Illumina instrument. The paper's processing steps were these. IMGT annotation was used to assign V, D and J genes, and synthetic CDR3 analogues were used to correct the counts for multiplex PCR bias. The immunoSEQ Analyzer calculated repertoire clonality as one minus the normalized Shannon entropy. Clonal expansion was defined by Fisher's exact test with Benjamini-Hochberg false discovery rate control, using two-tailed P<0.01. This immuneACCESS table, as held by TCRdb, lists in-frame sequences with V and J called but not all clones. Of the missing ones, under half trace to an unresolved V gene in checked studies; the others have no known cause. V and J calls plus clone size are reproduced from that table; the DNA served to infer D and trimming. The sample includes tens of thousands of clones, with about 70% observed a single time. Approximately 0.97% of the sample comes from the top ten.

FACS was used to sort CD4+ or CD8+ cells into naive T cells (CD45RA+) and memory T cells (CD45RO+). T cells for TCR sequencing came from a couple of healthy control subjects. For the mixed lymphocyte reactions, sorted T cell subsets left unstimulated acted as baseline controls. The Qiagen DNeasy Blood & Tissue Kit was used for extraction of genomic DNA. Reading from cysteine to phenylalanine, the CDR3 counts 14 amino acids. Kept here is only the CDR3 DNA, which spans 42 bases and is read in frame from base 1. Germline trimming: 5 bases from V, 4 bases from J; junction bases outside gene matches: 7. CDR1 and CDR2 are drawn from the germline V gene (reference sequence): LNHNV, YYDKDF. About this clone: Its antigen has not been determined. It has no much larger one-base neighbor in the sample; base qualities were not kept.

The receptor was isolated from a human donor in good health. This chain is built from TRBV15 and TRBJ1-1; 7 junctional bases match TRBD1. Sequences were obtained from memory CD4+ T cells from blood. The intended sense of this specimen's cell subset or site label: CD45RO+ memory T cells. The CDR3 reads CATSEKTGATEAFF. The DNA sequence is as follows: TGTGCCACCAGCGAGAAAACAGGGGCCACTGAAGCTTTCTTT.